This TCR beta chain was recorded in a study of blood T cell repertoires in COVID-19. Whole-study context: Acute and convalescent COVID-19 samples came from the United States, Italy and Spain. Sources were T cells, B-cell-depleted T cells, or PBMCs; the material itself was cDNA or gDNA.

In germline, CDR1 is SGDLS, CDR2 YYNGEE. This CDR3 is 12 amino acids long. The V and J ends lost 0 bases and 7 bases respectively, with 8 bases between them. In the original workflow: Quantification of nucleated cells was approximated via reference gene primer amplification. Clones were sequenced by immunoSEQ multiplex PCR, and TCRdb holds only the in-frame ones, with some missing. For V, J and clone size, that table is used; D and trimming come from the DNA. In the table there are about 98,000 clones, approximately 89% of which are singletons. The receptor's source is a man in his fifties or sixties with acute or convalescent COVID-19. V is TRBV9 and J is TRBJ2-7, with D perhaps TRBD2 (6 bases). The material sequenced was peripheral blood. CDR3 DNA sequence: TGTGCCAGCAGCGTAGACGGGGGAGAGCAGTACTTC. Its protein is CASSVDGGEQYF. Full variable domain (rest looked up from reference TRBV9 and TRBJ2-7): DSGVTQTPKHLITATGQRVTLRCSPRSGDLSVYWYQQSLDQGLQFLIQYYNGEERAKGNILERFSAQQFPDLHSELNLSSLELGDSALYFCASSVDGGEQYFGPGTRLTVT.